This is a list of T cell receptor beta chains from one sample in a study of blood T cell repertoires in COVID-19. The assay was immunoSEQ multiplex PCR, and TCRdb's table has in-frame clones only and misses some. Of 200,000 to 250,000 clones in the sample, 70% to 85% were seen once. Sequencing was performed on peripheral blood. The receptors stem from an elderly woman with acute or convalescent COVID-19. Both conserved end residues are part of each CDR3. Fields, in order: V gene, D gene, J gene, clone size, CDR3 DNA, CDR3 protein. A D gene is named only where the DNA matches it firmly. Clone size is shown for a subset of rows, as once, few, many or a class of expanded clone.

V: TRBV7-2; D: TRBD1; J: TRBJ1-1; size: -; DNA: TGTGCCAGCAGTAATAACAGGGGCGGAGGGATGAACACTGAAGCTTTCTTT; CDR3: CASSNNRGGGMNTEAFF
V: TRBV28; D: TRBD1; J: TRBJ1-6; size: -; DNA: TGTGCCAGCACTCGACAGGGCGGCTCACCCCTCCACTTT; CDR3: CASTRQGGSPLHF
V: TRBV5-1; D: -; J: TRBJ2-5; size: -; DNA: TGCGCCAGCAGCTTGTACTTAGAACAAGAGACCCAGTACTTC; CDR3: CASSLYLEQETQYF
V: TRBV6-5; D: TRBD1; J: TRBJ2-7; size: -; DNA: TGTGCCTCCGAGTCGGGACAGGGAAGGCACGAGCAGTACTTC; CDR3: CASESGQGRHEQYF
V: TRBV15; D: TRBD1; J: TRBJ1-3; size: -; DNA: TGTGCCACCACCGGGACAGGGAGGAACACCATATATTTT; CDR3: CATTGTGRNTIYF
V: TRBV5-1; D: -; J: TRBJ2-7; size: few; DNA: TGCGCCAGCAGCCCTGACTCCAACGCGGGTTACTACGAGCAGTACTTC; CDR3: CASSPDSNAGYYEQYF
V: TRBV5-5; D: TRBD1; J: TRBJ1-2; size: -; DNA: TGTGCCAGCAGCATGGCCGGGACAGACTTTTCTAGGTATGGCTACACCTTC; CDR3: CASSMAGTDFSRYGYTF
V: TRBV9; D: -; J: TRBJ1-4; size: once; DNA: TGTGCCAGCAGCGTAGAACAGGGCGGGGAAAAACTGTTTTTT; CDR3: CASSVEQGGEKLFF
V: TRBV28; D: -; J: TRBJ1-2; size: -; DNA: TGTGCCAGCAGTCCCAGGCCAGGGCATGGCTACACCTTC; CDR3: CASSPRPGHGYTF
V: TRBV6-5; D: -; J: TRBJ1-3; size: -; DNA: TGTGCCAGCAGTTACTCGTCAGGGTCTGGAAACACCATATATTTT; CDR3: CASSYSSGSGNTIYF
V: TRBV29-1; D: TRBD1; J: TRBJ1-2; size: -; DNA: TGCAGCGTTGACCTGGGACAGGGAGACTATGGCTACACCTTC; CDR3: CSVDLGQGDYGYTF
V: TRBV28; D: TRBD1; J: TRBJ1-1; size: -; DNA: TGTGCCAGCAGTTTAGTGAAGGGACAGGGCTACTACACTGAAGCTTTCTTT; CDR3: CASSLVKGQGYYTEAFF
V: TRBV7-2; D: TRBD2; J: TRBJ2-7; size: -; DNA: TGTGCCAGCAGCCCTACCCTAGCGGGGGAGTACGAGCAGTACTTC; CDR3: CASSPTLAGEYEQYF
V: TRBV29-1; D: TRBD1; J: TRBJ1-1; size: -; DNA: TGCAGCGTCGCAAAACAGGGGGCAGGCACTGAAGCTTTCTTT; CDR3: CSVAKQGAGTEAFF
V: TRBV28; D: TRBD1; J: TRBJ2-1; size: -; DNA: TGTGCCAGCAGGACACTCGGGACAGGCTCCTACAATGAGCAGTTCTTC; CDR3: CASRTLGTGSYNEQFF
V: TRBV7-2; D: TRBD2; J: TRBJ2-5; size: once; DNA: TGTGCCAGCAGCTTCATAGCGGGGACCGCCCAAGAGACCCAGTACTTC; CDR3: CASSFIAGTAQETQYF
V: TRBV3-1/TRBV3-2; D: -; J: TRBJ1-2; size: once; DNA: TGTGCCAGCAGCCATTGGACCTCGGAGGCTAACTATGGCTACACCTTC; CDR3: CASSHWTSEANYGYTF
V: TRBV24-1; D: TRBD2; J: TRBJ2-1; size: -; DNA: TGTGCCACCAGTGATTGGGGACTAGCGGGAGGGGAATCCTACAATGAGCAGTTCTTC; CDR3: CATSDWGLAGGESYNEQFF
V: TRBV6-5; D: -; J: TRBJ1-2; size: -; DNA: TGTGCCAGCAGAAAGATGGACTTAAACAACCAGGGCTACACCTTC; CDR3: CASRKMDLNNQGYTF
V: TRBV15; D: TRBD1; J: TRBJ2-7; size: -; DNA: TGTGCCACCAGCAGTGAAACCGGGACAGGGGGCTACGAGCAGTACTTC; CDR3: CATSSETGTGGYEQYF